Given below is one T cell receptor beta chain in context. These data originate in a study of glioma-infiltrating T cells after dendritic cell vaccination. Patients had residual fresh-frozen tumor tissue and more than two years of survival data. No glioblastoma patient carried an isocitrate dehydrogenase mutation. The CDR3 length is 13 residues. Per the germline V gene, CDR1 is MNHEY and CDR2 is SVGAGI. The V gene end was trimmed by 10 bases and the J gene end by 2 bases; junction bases not matched to a gene: 5. TCRB CDR3 was amplified from 2 ug genomic DNA or less. TCRdb's copy holds only in-frame clones and misses some; the assay was immunoSEQ multiplex PCR. The data show about 82,000 clones, with 80% to 90% seen just once and about 3.2% held by the top ten.

Source: blood, taken before dendritic cell vaccination. The chain combines TRBV6-5 with TRBJ2-1, with 7 bases matching TRBD2. This TCR was recovered from a human donor with glioblastoma. This CDR3 reads CATTGTTYNEQFF. CDR3 coding DNA: TGTGCCACCACCGGGACTACCTACAATGAGCAGTTCTTC.